The T cell receptor beta chain described here comes from a study of immune characterization of retroperitoneal liposarcoma. Each CDR3 protein is one row after TCRdb ran MiXCR on the PCR reads. The data show some 20,000 distinct CDR3 sequences, 35% to 40% seen once. The sample consisted of blood. The receptor was derived from a male donor with retroperitoneal liposarcoma.

In DNA, the CDR3 is TGCGCCAGCAGCCAAGCGGGGGGAACTTACAATGAGCAGTTCTTC. Encoded protein: CASSQAGGTYNEQFF. The V and J genes are TRBV4-3 and TRBJ2-1; 7 nucleotides line up with TRBD2. This CDR3 is 15 amino acids long. Germline V gene sequence: CDR1 LGHNA, CDR2 YSLEER. V gave up 1 base and J gave up 4 bases; unmatched junction bases: 4.